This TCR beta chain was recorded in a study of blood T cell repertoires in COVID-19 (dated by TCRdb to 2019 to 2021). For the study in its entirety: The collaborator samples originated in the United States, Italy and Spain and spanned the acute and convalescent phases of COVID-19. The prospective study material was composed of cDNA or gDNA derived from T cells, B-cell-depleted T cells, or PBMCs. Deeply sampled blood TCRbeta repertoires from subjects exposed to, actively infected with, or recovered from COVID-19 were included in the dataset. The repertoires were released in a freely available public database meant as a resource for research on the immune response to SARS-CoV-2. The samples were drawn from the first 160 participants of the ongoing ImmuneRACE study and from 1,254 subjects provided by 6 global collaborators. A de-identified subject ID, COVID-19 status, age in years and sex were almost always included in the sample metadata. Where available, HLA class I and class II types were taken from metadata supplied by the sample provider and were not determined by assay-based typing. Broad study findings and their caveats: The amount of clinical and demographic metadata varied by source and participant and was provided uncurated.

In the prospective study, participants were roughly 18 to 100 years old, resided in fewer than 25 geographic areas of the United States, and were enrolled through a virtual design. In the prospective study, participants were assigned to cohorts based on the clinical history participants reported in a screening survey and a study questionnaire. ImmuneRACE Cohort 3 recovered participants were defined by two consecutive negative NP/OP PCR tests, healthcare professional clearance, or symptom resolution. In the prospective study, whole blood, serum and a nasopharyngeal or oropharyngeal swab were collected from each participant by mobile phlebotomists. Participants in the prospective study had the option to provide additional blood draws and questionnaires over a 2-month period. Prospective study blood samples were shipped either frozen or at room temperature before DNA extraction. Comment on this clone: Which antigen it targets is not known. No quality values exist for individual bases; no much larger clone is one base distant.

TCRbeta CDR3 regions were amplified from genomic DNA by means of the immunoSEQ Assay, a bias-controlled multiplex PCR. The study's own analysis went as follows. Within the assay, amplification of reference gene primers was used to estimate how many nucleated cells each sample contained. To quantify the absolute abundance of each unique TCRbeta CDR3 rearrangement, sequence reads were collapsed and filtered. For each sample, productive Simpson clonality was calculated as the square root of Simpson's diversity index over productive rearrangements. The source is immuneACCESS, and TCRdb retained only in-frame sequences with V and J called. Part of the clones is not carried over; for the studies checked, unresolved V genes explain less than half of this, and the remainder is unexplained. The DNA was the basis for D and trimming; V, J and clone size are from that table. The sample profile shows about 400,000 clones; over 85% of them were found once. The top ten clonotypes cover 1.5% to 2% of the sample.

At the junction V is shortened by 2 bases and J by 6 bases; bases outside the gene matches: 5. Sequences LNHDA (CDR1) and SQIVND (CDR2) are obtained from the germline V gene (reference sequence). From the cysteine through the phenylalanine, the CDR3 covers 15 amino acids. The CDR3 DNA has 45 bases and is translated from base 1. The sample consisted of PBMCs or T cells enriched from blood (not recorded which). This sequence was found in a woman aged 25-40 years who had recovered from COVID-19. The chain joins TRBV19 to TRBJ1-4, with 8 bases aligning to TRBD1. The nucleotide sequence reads TGTGCCAGTAGTATACCCAGGGGGCTGGATGAAAAACTGTTTTTT. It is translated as CASSIPRGLDEKLFF.